These T cell receptor beta chains were read from a single sample in a study of CXCR3-negative and CXCR3-positive naive CD8 T cells. TCRdb re-analyzed the 5' RACE reads; it lists each CDR3 protein once, without DNA. In total, the table holds approximately 6,900 distinct CDR3 sequences. Sequenced input: naive CXCR3+ CD8+ T cells from blood. These receptors all stem from a human donor in good health. Some clones in this sample may be carry-over from other donors' samples. Each CDR3 is given with its conserved first and last residue. Clone size is stated in some rows and not others, as once, few, many or a class when expanded.

v_gene	abundance	j_gene	len	CDR3aa
TRBV14	-	TRBJ2-2	13	CASSPIVTGELFF
TRBV7-8	-	TRBJ1-4	15	CASSSLEWSIEKLFF
TRBV6-5	-	TRBJ2-2	16	CASSSPSLAGPGELFF
TRBV2	medium-sized	TRBJ2-1	15	CASSTGTPGFTEQFF
TRBV29-1	-	TRBJ2-7	12	CSVVAGAYEQYF
TRBV5-1	-	TRBJ2-7	14	CASSLGTGVDEQYF
TRBV14	medium-sized	TRBJ2-7	12	CASSQRTYEQYF
TRBV12-3/TRBV12-4	-	TRBJ1-1	15	CASSPASSPGTEAFF
TRBV29-1	medium-sized	TRBJ2-7	13	CSVDGGTDYEQYF
TRBV28	medium-sized	TRBJ2-1	15	CASSDRAASYNEQFF
TRBV29-1	-	TRBJ1-1	15	CSVIQSLDPNTEAFF
TRBV7-9	-	TRBJ1-1	15	CASSLGQGDDTEAFF
TRBV18	-	TRBJ2-3	16	CARSPPRLAASDTQYF
TRBV4-2	medium-sized	TRBJ2-7	15	CASSQEPGPSYEQYF
TRBV19	-	TRBJ2-1	12	CASSLSNDEQFF
TRBV29-1	medium-sized	TRBJ2-3	12	CSVEAGTGQGYF
TRBV11-2	medium-sized	TRBJ2-7	14	CASIGLAGSLEQYF
TRBV28	-	TRBJ2-7	14	CAIVPVTGSYEQYF
TRBV7-6	medium-sized	TRBJ2-1	13	CASSDGVYNEQFF
TRBV7-7	-	TRBJ2-2	17	CANSSHEEQGWSGELFF
TRBV25-1	-	TRBJ2-5	13	CASSSGTGETQYF
TRBV11-2	-	TRBJ2-7	15	CASSLYTASPYEQYF
TRBV29-1	-	TRBJ1-1	14	CSVEDRGGGTEAFF
TRBV25-1	medium-sized	TRBJ2-7	12	CASRYGSYEQYF
TRBV29-1	medium-sized	TRBJ2-7	12	CSVEEEGYEQYF
TRBV29-1	-	TRBJ2-5	13	CSVDRGLRETQYF
TRBV7-3	-	TRBJ2-1	14	CASSSGTGDNEQFF
TRBV5-1	-	TRBJ2-7	14	CASSLEAGGYEQYF
TRBV29-1	-	TRBJ2-1	11	CSVVTGGEQFF
TRBV20-1	medium-sized	TRBJ1-5	11	CSALVHQPQHF
TRBV3-1	medium-sized	TRBJ2-7	14	CASSQGASGYEQYF
TRBV28	-	TRBJ1-1	14	CASSTGGGVTEAFF
TRBV29-1	medium-sized	TRBJ2-3	14	CSVETTMHTDTQYF
TRBV29-1	-	TRBJ2-5	12	CSVEGSQETQYF
TRBV27	large	TRBJ1-1	16	CASSLSEEGLGTEAFF
TRBV27	medium-sized	TRBJ2-1	13	CASSFSVYNEQFF
TRBV5-1	medium-sized	TRBJ2-3	19	CASSDPWTSGFSFTDTQYF
TRBV7-6	-	TRBJ2-7	15	CASSLALGLAYEQYF
TRBV5-1	-	TRBJ2-3	13	CASSTGPRDTQYF